This passage covers 28 T cell receptor beta chains from one sample sequenced in a study of response to subunit inactivated influenza vaccine. Via MiXCR, TCRdb re-called the RT-PCR reads, giving one row per CDR3 protein. Here the sample spans 560,000 or so distinct CDR3 sequences, roughly 8.2% being singletons. The sequencing used PBMCs from blood, collected less than 30 months after vaccination. The receptor source for this set is a man between 50 and 75 years old who received an inactivated influenza vaccine.

This clonotype was recorded many times. A junction end diverges from the germline sequence, so it may reflect a read error. The gene calls are TRBV5-1 and TRBJ2-7; the match to TRBD1 covers 8 bases. The CDR3 has 13 residues. From germline, CDR1 is SGHRS and CDR2 YFSETQ. CDR3 sequence (DNA): TGTGCCAGCAGCTTGGACAGGGCTTACGAGCAGTACTTC. It translates to CASSLDRAYEQYF.

In its sample, this clonotype was seen many times. The chain links TRBV20-1 to TRBJ2-5; 9 bases align to TRBD2. J gave up 2 bases and V 4 bases, and 5 bases lay outside the gene matches. The CDR3 has 14 amino acids. Per the germline V gene, CDR1 is DFQATT and CDR2 is SNEGSKA (reference sequence). CDR3 loop: CSATIAGVQETQYF. The CDR3 region has the DNA TGCAGTGCTACTATAGCGGGAGTGCAAGAGACCCAGTACTTC.

The rearrangement uses TRBV6-5 and TRBJ1-1, with 10 bases aligning to TRBD1. Per the germline V gene, CDR1 is MNHEY and CDR2 is SVGAGI. The CDR3 contains 19 residues. V trimming: 4 bases; J trimming: 7 bases; junction bases outside the gene matches: 21. CDR3 amino acids: CASSFLPKWDRGDKIEAFF. CDR3 bases: TGTGCCAGCAGTTTCCTTCCTAAATGGGACAGGGGCGACAAAATTGAAGCTTTCTTT.

At least ten counts were recorded for this clonotype. The chain links TRBV5-1 to TRBJ2-5; D may correspond to TRBD1 or TRBD2 (5 bases each). CDR3 length: 14 amino acids. CDR1 and CDR2 (germline): SGHRS, YFSETQ. V was trimmed by 6 bases and J by 4 bases, leaving 16 bases between them. Here the CDR3 DNA reads TGCGCCAGCACACCGGGCAGGGAGTCAGAGACCCAGTACTTC. Translating it yields CASTPGRESETQYF.

Worth noting for this clonotype: A read error may account for a junction end that differs from germline. The rearrangement joins TRBV7-7 to TRBJ2-2, with D possibly TRBD1 on 6 matching bases. The germline CDR1 and CDR2 sequences are SSHAT and FNYEAQ (reference sequence). The CDR3 has 13 amino acids. The chain's CDR3 is CASSTQGTGELFF. Written as DNA, the CDR3 is TGTGCTAGCAGCACACAGGGCACCGGGGAGCTGTTTTTT.

In this sample, this clonotype turned up many times. The chain couples TRBV3-1 to TRBJ1-5, with TRBD1 as a possible D gene (5 bases). The CDR3 runs 14 residues. Germline V gene data show CDR1 as LGHDT and CDR2 as YNNKEL (reference sequence). V was cut by 1 base and J by 7 bases, with 11 bases left in between. CDR3 sequence (DNA): TGTGCCAGCAGCCAAGGTGGGGGGAGCCAGCCCCAGCATTTT. Amino acids: CASSQGGGSQPQHF.

The V and J genes are TRBV5-1 and TRBJ2-1; 13 positions agree with TRBD2. In germline, CDR1 is SGHRS, CDR2 YFSETQ. The J segment lost 4 bases and the V segment lost 4 bases, leaving 11 bases of the junction unmatched. The CDR3 sequence is 18 residues long. In DNA, the CDR3 is TGCGCCAGCAGCCGGACTAGCGGGGGCCACCGCGTATACAATGAGCAGTTCTTC. Translation gives CASSRTSGGHRVYNEQFF.

The sample holds a few counts of this clonotype. The genes are TRBV4-2 and TRBJ2-5; TRBD1 is a possible D gene (6 bases). V was shortened by 3 bases and J by 3 bases, with 17 bases between the two germline ends. This CDR3 contains 16 residues. Germline V gene lookup returns CDR1 LGHNA and CDR2 YNFKEQ. CDR3 loop: CASSQGQPRFEETQYF. CDR3 in DNA: TGTGCCAGCAGCCAGGGACAACCCAGATTTGAAGAGACCCAGTACTTC.

The genes are TRBV4-1 and TRBJ2-1; 12 nucleotides align to TRBD1. In germline, CDR1 is MGHRA, CDR2 YSYEKL. With 3 bases clipped from V and 10 bases from J, the junction kept 10 bases outside the gene matches. The CDR3 covers 16 residues. This CDR3 reads CASSHPPGTGGREQFF. The CDR3 bases are TGCGCCAGCAGCCACCCGCCCGGGACAGGGGGCAGGGAGCAGTTCTTC.

This clonotype showed up many times. This sequence joins TRBV29-1 and TRBJ2-7, with D perhaps matching TRBD1 or TRBD2 (6 bases each). Germline-derived CDR1 and CDR2 are SQVTM and ANQGSEA. The V and J ends lost 6 bases and 1 base respectively, with 13 bases between them. This CDR3 is 13 amino acids long. The CDR3 here is CSVGGTRSYEQYF. CDR3 DNA sequence: TGCAGCGTGGGCGGGACACGGTCCTACGAGCAGTACTTC.

This clonotype was recorded a few times. The chain couples TRBV20-1 to TRBJ2-1; a weak D match, TRBD2 (5 bases). Trimming stripped 6 bases from V and 6 bases from J, with 15 bases between. CDR3 length equals 13 residues. From germline, CDR1 is DFQATT and CDR2 SNEGSKA (reference sequence). The CDR3 reads CSASPGLSNEQFF. Written as DNA, the CDR3 is TGCAGTGCCTCACCCGGACTGAGCAATGAGCAGTTCTTC.

The rearrangement links TRBV11-3 to TRBJ2-3, with 11 bases aligning to TRBD2. The CDR3 consists of 18 residues. V lost 4 bases and J lost 2; bases outside the gene matches: 11. Germline lookup yields CDR1 SGHNT and CDR2 YENEEA. Written as DNA, the CDR3 is TGTGCCAGCAGCTCGGGGACTAGCGGTATAACTTACACAGATACGCAGTATTTT. It specifies CASSSGTSGITYTDTQYF. The whole variable domain, filled in from reference TRBV11-3 and TRBJ2-3, reads EAGVVQSPRYKIIEKKQPVAFWCNPISGHNTLYWYLQNLGQGPELLIRYENEEAVDDSQLPKDRFSAERLKGVDSTLKIQPAELGDSAVYLCASSSGTSGITYTDTQYFGPGTRLTVL.

The chain is built from TRBV15 and TRBJ2-1; D is possibly TRBD2 (6 bases). The CDR3 is 14 amino acids. CDR1 LNHNV and CDR2 YYDKDF come from the germline V gene (reference sequence). V was cut by 8 bases and J by 0 bases, with 11 bases left in between. In DNA form, the CDR3 reads TGTGCCACCGGAACCGGGAGCTCCTACAATGAGCAGTTCTTC. It codes for CATGTGSSYNEQFF.

The CDR3 spells CASSKIRAQSYEQYF. DNA for the CDR3: TGTGCCAGCAGCAAAATCCGGGCCCAGTCCTACGAGCAGTACTTC. The J gene is TRBJ2-7, the V gene TRBV21-1; the table calls TRBD2, which could not be checked here. TRBV21-1 is labeled a pseudogene. The CDR3 length is 15 residues.

This clonotype was counted a few times. This could be a read error, since a much larger clone is one nucleotide away. V usage is TRBV7-9 and J usage is TRBJ2-2, with a weak D call TRBD1 (6 bases). Germline V gives CDR1 SEHNR, CDR2 FQNEAQ (reference sequence). This CDR3 has 13 amino acids. V lost 10 bases to trimming and J lost 0 bases, with 9 bases between them. In nucleotides, the CDR3 is TGTGCCATTAGGACAGCGAACACCGGGGAGCTGTTTTTT. This codes for CAIRTANTGELFF.

This clonotype was recorded at least ten times. This chain links TRBV14 with TRBJ1-2; D not resolved. V lost 1 base and J 2 bases, leaving 5 bases between the germline ends. The CDR3 contains 13 residues. Germline CDR1 reads SGHDN; CDR2 reads FVKESK. For the CDR3, the DNA is TGTGCCAGCAGCCAAGTGGTGAACTATGGCTACACCTTC. Translating it yields CASSQVVNYGYTF.

This clonotype was observed a few times. The chain has TRBV12-3 or TRBV12-4 and TRBJ1-2; 8 bases are a match to TRBD1. With V trimmed by 5 bases and J by 8 bases, 7 bases remained unmatched. The CDR3 has 13 amino acids. CDR3 sequence (DNA): TGTGCCAGCAGTCCATCAGGGGGCCAGGGCTACACCTTC. Amino acids: CASSPSGGQGYTF.

This clonotype was found a few times. This sequence joins TRBV6-1 and TRBJ2-5; D uncertain. CDR3 size: 13 residues. Trimming stripped 4 bases from V and 7 bases from J, with 13 bases between. Germline V gene lookup returns CDR1 MNHNS and CDR2 SASEGT. The CDR3: CASSGQPEGTQYF. CDR3 DNA: TGTGCCAGCAGTGGGCAACCGGAAGGGACCCAGTACTTC.

The chain couples TRBV14 to TRBJ1-2; the D is unclear. V lost 0 bases to trimming and J lost 6 bases, with 5 bases between them. This CDR3 has 12 amino acids. Germline loops: CDR1 SGHDN, CDR2 FVKESK. The CDR3 nucleotides read TGTGCCAGCAGCCAAGACCTGCATGGCTACACCTTC. Its protein is CASSQDLHGYTF.

This clonotype was found a few times. The chain employs TRBV13 and TRBJ2-2; 10 bases map to TRBD1. The CDR3 totals 16 residues. Losses at the gene ends were 4 bases for V and 2 bases for J; bases not matched to a gene: 4. Germline loops: CDR1 PRHDT, CDR2 FYEKMQ (reference sequence). CDR3 residues: CASSSRDRGNTGELFF. As DNA, the CDR3 is TGTGCCAGCAGCTCACGGGACAGGGGAAACACCGGGGAGCTGTTTTTT. The full variable domain, its missing parts supplied by reference TRBV13 and TRBJ2-2, is AAGVIQSPRHLIKEKRETATLKCYPIPRHDTVYWYQQGPGQDPQFLISFYEKMQSDKGSIPDRFSAQQFSDYHSELNMSSLELGDSALYFCASSSRDRGNTGELFFGEGSRLTVL.

This clonotype was seen ten or more times. The rearrangement uses TRBV5-6 and TRBJ1-5; perhaps TRBD1 as D (5 bases). This CDR3 region has 14 residues. CDR1 and CDR2 from the germline V gene are SGHDT and YYEEEE. V lost 4 bases and J lost 7, with 15 bases in between. The CDR3 reads CASSPGPVEQPQHF. The CDR3, as DNA: TGTGCCAGCAGCCCGGGACCGGTGGAGCAGCCCCAGCATTTT. Full variable domain (remainder filled in from reference TRBV5-6 and TRBJ1-5): DAGVTQSPTHLIKTRGQQVTLRCSPKSGHDTVSWYQQALGQGPQFIFQYYEEEERQRGNFPDRFSGHQFPNYSSELNVNALLLGDSALYLCASSPGPVEQPQHFGDGTRLSIL.

This clonotype was seen a handful of times. The chain carries TRBV27 and TRBJ2-2; 7 nucleotides align to TRBD2. CDR1 is MNHEY, CDR2 SMNVEV, per germline (reference sequence). J lost 5 bases, V lost 3 bases, and 9 bases had no gene match. The CDR3 totals 16 residues. The CDR3 here is CASSLTGGRGTGELFF. CDR3 coding DNA: TGTGCCAGCAGTTTGACGGGCGGGAGAGGGACCGGGGAGCTGTTTTTT.

This clonotype occurred a few times. This sequence joins TRBV9 and TRBJ1-1; D perhaps matches TRBD1 (5 bases). The ends were cut back, 0 bases at V and 3 bases at J, with 15 bases in the middle. The CDR3 has 16 residues. Germline CDR1 SGDLS, CDR2 YYNGEE. The CDR3 here is CASSVEQGLGYTEAFF. In DNA form, the CDR3 reads TGTGCCAGCAGCGTAGAGCAGGGACTGGGGTACACTGAAGCTTTCTTT.

This clonotype was counted between two and nine times. This chain connects TRBV5-1 to TRBJ2-7; maybe TRBD1 (7 bases). V was shortened by 0 bases and J by 3 bases, with 19 bases between the two germline ends. The CDR3 spans 17 residues. CDR1 is SGHRS and CDR2 is YFSETQ in the germline V gene. This chain's CDR3 is CASSLEGAGPKNYEQYF. Written as DNA, the CDR3 is TGCGCCAGCAGCTTGGAGGGGGCGGGACCTAAAAACTACGAGCAGTACTTC.

The genes are TRBV7-9 and TRBJ2-7; possible D gene TRBD1, 6 bases. The V end was cut by 1 base, the J end by 3 bases, with 16 bases between. From germline, CDR1 is SEHNR and CDR2 FQNEAQ (reference sequence). The CDR3 covers 16 residues. DNA of the CDR3: TGTGCCAGCAGCTTAGGTGGGGGCTACAAACACTACGAGCAGTACTTC. Translating it yields CASSLGGGYKHYEQYF.

The chain uses TRBV30 and TRBJ2-1; 9 nucleotides line up with TRBD2. This CDR3 region has 14 residues. Per the germline V gene, CDR1 is GTSNPN and CDR2 is SVGIG (reference sequence). The CDR3 reads CARGAGGNYNEQFF. The CDR3, as DNA: TGTGCGCGAGGAGCGGGAGGAAACTACAATGAGCAGTTCTTC.

This clonotype was detected only a few times. The gene calls are TRBV12-3 or TRBV12-4 and TRBJ2-3, with 10 positions matching TRBD2. The V and J ends lost 6 bases and 3 bases, in that order; junction bases with no gene match: 9. The CDR3 loop spans 16 amino acids. CDR3 loop: CASSQRTSGVTDTQYF. CDR3 bases: TGTGCCAGCAGCCAAAGAACTAGCGGGGTTACAGATACGCAGTATTTT.

This clonotype was seen a few times. CDR3 protein: CASSLVTGSAYNEQFF. As DNA, the CDR3 is TGTGCCAGCAGCCTCGTCACAGGGAGTGCCTACAATGAGCAGTTCTTC. The J gene is TRBJ2-1, the V gene TRBV4-2, with a tentative D call TRBD1 (6 bases). Trimming left V 4 bases short and J 2 bases short, with 15 bases between. Germline CDR1 and CDR2: LGHNA and YNFKEQ. This CDR3 has 16 residues.